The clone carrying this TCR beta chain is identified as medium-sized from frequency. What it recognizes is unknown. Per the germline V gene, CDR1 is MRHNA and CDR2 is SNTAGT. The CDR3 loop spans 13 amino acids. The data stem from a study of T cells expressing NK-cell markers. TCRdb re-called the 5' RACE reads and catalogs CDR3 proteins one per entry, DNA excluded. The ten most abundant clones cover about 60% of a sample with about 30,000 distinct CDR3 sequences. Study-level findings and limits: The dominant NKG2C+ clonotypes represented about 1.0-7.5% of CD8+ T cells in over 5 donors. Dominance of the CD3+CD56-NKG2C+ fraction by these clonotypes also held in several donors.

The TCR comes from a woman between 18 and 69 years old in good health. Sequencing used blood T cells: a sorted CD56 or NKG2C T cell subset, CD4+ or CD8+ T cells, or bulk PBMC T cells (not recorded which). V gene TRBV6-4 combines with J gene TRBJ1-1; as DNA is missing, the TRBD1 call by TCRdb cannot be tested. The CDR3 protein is CASSETGVSEAFF.